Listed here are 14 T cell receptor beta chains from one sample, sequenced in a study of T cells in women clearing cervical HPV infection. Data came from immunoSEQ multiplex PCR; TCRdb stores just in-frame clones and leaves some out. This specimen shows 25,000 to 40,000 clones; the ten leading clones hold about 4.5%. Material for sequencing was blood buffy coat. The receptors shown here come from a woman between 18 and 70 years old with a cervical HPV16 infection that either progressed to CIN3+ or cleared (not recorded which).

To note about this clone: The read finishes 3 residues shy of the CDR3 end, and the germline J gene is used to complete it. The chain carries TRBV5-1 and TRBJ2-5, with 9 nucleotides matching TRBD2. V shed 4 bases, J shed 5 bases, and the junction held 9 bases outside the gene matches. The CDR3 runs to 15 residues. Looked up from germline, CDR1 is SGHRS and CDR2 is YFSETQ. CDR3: CASSPLAGVGETQYF. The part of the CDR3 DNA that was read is TGCGCCAGCAGCCCGTTAGCGGGAGTCGGGGAGACC.

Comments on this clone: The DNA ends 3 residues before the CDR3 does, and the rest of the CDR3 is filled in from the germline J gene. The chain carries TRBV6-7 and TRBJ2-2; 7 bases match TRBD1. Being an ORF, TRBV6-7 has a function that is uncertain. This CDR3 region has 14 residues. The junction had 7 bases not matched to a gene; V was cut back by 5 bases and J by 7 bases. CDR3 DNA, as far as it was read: TGTGCCAGCAGTGCGGACAGGTGGATCGGGGAG. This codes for CASSADRWIGE. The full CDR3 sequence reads CASSADRWIGELFF.

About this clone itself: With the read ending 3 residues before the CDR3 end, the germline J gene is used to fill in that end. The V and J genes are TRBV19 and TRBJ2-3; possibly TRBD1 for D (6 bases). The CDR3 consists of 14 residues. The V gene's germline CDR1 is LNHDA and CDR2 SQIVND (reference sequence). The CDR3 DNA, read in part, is TGTGCCAGTAGTTCGTATGGGGGCAATCAGCCG. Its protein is CASSSYGGNQP. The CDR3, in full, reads CASSSYGGNQPQYF.

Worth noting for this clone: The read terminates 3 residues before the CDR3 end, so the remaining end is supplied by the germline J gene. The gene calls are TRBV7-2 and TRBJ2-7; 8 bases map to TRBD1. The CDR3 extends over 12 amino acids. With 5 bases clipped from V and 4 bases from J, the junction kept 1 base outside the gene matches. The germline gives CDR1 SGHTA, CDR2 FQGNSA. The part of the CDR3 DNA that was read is TGTGCCAGCAGCCAGGGGGCGTACGAG. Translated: CASSQGAYE. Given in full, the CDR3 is CASSQGAYEQYF.

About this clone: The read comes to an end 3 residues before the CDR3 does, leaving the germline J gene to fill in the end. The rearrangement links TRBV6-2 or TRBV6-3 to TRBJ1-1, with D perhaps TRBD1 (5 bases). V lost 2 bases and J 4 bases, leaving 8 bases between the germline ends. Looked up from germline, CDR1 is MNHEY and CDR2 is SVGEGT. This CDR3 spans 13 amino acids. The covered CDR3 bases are TGTGCCAGCAGTTACGAGGGGCTCACTGAA. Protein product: CASSYEGLTE. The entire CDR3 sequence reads CASSYEGLTEAFF.

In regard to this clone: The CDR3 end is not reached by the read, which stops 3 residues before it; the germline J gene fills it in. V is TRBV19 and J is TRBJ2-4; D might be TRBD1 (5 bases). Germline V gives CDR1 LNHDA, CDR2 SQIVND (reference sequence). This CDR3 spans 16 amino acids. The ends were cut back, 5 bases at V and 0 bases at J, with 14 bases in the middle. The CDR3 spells CASSPRTPLAKNIQYF. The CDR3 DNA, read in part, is TGTGCCAGTAGTCCCAGGACACCACTAGCCAAAAACATT.

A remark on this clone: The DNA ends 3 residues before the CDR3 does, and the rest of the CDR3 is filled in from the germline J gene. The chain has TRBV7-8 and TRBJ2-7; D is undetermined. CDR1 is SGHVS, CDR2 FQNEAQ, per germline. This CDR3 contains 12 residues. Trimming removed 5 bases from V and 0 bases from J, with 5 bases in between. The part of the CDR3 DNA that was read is TGTGCCAGCAGCCCTAACTCCTACGAG. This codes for CASSPNSYE. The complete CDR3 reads CASSPNSYEQYF. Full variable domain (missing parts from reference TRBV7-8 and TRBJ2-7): GAGVSQSPRYKVAKRGQDVALRCDPISGHVSLFWYQQALGQGPEFLTYFQNEAQLDKSGLPSDRFFAERPEGSVSTLKIQRTQQEDSAVYLCASSPNSYEQYFGPGTRLTVT.

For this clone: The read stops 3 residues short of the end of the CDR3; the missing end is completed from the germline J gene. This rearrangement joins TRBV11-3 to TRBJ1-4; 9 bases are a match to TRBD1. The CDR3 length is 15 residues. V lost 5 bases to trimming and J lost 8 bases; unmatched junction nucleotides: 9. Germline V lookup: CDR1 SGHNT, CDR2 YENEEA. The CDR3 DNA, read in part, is TGTGCCAGCAGCCAGCAGAGGACAGGGGACGAAAAA. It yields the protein CASSQQRTGDEK. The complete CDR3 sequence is CASSQQRTGDEKLFF. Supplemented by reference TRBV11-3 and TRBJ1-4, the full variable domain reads EAGVVQSPRYKIIEKKQPVAFWCNPISGHNTLYWYLQNLGQGPELLIRYENEEAVDDSQLPKDRFSAERLKGVDSTLKIQPAELGDSAVYLCASSQQRTGDEKLFFGSGTQLSVL.

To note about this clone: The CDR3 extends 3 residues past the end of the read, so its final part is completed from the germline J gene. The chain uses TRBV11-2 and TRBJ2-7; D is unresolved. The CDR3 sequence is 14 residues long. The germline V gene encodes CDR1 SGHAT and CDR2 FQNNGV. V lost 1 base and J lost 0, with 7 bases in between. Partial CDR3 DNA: TGTGCCAGCAGCTTAGGCGCGAGCTCCTACGAG. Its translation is CASSLGASSYE. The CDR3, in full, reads CASSLGASSYEQYF. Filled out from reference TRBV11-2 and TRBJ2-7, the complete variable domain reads EAGVAQSPRYKIIEKRQSVAFWCNPISGHATLYWYQQILGQGPKLLIQFQNNGVVDDSQLPKDRFSAERLKGVDSTLKIQPAKLEDSAVYLCASSLGASSYEQYFGPGTRLTVT.

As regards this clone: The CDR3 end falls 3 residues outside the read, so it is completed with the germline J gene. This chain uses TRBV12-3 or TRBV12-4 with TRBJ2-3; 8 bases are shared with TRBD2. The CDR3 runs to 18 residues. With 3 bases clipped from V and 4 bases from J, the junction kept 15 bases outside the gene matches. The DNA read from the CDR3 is TGTGCCAGCAGTTTTAATCCTCCCGCGGGGGGACGCTCAGATACG. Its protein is CASSFNPPAGGRSDT. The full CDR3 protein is CASSFNPPAGGRSDTQYF.

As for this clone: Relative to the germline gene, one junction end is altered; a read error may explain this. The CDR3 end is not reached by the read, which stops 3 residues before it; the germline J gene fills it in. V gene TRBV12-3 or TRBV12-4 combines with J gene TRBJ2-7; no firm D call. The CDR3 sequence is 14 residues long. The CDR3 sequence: CASSFAAVSNEQYF. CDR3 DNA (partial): TGTGCCAGCAGTTTTGCTGCAGTCTCCAACGAG.

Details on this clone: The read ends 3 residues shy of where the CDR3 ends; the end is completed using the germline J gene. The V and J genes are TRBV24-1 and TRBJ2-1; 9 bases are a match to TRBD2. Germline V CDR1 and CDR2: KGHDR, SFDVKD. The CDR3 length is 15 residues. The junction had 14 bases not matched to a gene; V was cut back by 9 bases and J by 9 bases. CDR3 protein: CATSSISGSFGEQFF. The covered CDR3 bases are TGTGCCACCTCATCTATTAGCGGGAGTTTTGGTGAG.

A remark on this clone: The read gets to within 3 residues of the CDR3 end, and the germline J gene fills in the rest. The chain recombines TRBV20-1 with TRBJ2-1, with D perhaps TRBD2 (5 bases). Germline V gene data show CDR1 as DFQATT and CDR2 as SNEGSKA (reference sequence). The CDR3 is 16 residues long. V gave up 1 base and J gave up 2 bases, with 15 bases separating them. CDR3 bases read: TGCAGTGCTAGAGTTACGAGAGCGGCAGCCTACAATGAG. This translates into CSARVTRAAAYNE. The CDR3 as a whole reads CSARVTRAAAYNEQFF.

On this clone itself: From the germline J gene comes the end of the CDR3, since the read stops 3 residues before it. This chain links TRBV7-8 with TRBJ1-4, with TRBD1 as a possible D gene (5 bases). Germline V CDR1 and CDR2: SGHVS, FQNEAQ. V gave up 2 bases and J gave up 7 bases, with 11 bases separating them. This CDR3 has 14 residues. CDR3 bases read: TGTGCCAGCAGCTTAAGTCCCCAGGGTGAAAAA. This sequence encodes CASSLSPQGEK. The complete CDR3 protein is CASSLSPQGEKLFF.